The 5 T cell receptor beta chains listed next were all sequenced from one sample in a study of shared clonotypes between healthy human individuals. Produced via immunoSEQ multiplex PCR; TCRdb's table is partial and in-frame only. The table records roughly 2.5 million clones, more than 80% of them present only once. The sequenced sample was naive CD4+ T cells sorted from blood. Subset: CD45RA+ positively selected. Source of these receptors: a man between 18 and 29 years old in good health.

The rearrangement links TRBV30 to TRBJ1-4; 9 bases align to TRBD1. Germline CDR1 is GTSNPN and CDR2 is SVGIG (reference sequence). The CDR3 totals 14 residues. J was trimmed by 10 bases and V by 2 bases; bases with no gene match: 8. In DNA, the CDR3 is TGTGCCTGGAGTTCGGGACAGGGAGGGGGAAAACTGTTTTTT. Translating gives CAWSSGQGGGKLFF.

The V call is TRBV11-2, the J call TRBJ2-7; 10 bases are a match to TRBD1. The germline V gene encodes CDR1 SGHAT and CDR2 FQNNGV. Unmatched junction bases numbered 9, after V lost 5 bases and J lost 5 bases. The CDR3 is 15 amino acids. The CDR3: CASSHGDRGWDEQYF. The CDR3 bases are TGTGCCAGCAGCCATGGGGACAGGGGATGGGACGAGCAGTACTTC.

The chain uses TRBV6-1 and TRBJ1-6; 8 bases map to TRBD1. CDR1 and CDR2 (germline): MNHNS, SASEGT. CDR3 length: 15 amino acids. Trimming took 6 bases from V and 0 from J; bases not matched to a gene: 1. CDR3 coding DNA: TGTGCCAGCAGCACAGGGGGCTCCTATAATTCACCCCTCCACTTT. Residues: CASSTGGSYNSPLHF.

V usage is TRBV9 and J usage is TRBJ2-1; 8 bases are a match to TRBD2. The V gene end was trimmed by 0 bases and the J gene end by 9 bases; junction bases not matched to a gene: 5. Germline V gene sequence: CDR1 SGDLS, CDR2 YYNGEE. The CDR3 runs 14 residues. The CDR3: CASSVGPRGGEQFF. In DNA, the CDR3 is TGTGCCAGCAGCGTAGGACCCCGGGGGGGTGAGCAGTTCTTC. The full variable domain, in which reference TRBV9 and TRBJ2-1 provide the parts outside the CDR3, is DSGVTQTPKHLITATGQRVTLRCSPRSGDLSVYWYQQSLDQGLQFLIQYYNGEERAKGNILERFSAQQFPDLHSELNLSSLELGDSALYFCASSVGPRGGEQFFGPGTRLTVL.

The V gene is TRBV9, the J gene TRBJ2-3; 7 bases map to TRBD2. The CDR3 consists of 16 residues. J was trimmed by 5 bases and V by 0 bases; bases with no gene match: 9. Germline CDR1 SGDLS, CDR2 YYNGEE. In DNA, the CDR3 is TGTGCCAGCAGCGTAGAACCGGGGAGGGGAGGAGATACGCAGTATTTT. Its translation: CASSVEPGRGGDTQYF.